This TCR beta chain derives from a study of T cell changes during pregnancy in multiple sclerosis (dated by TCRdb to the late 2010s). For the study in its entirety: The study looked at changes in the T cell repertoire across pregnancy in women with multiple sclerosis.

The CDR3 numbers 13 residues from cysteine through phenylalanine. Left in the record is the CDR3 DNA by itself, 39 bases read in frame from the first base. CDR1 and CDR2 (SGHVS, FNYEAQ) derive from the germline V gene. V loses 5 bases, J loses 1 base, and the germline ends lie 8 bases apart. To note about this clone: No cognate antigen has been identified for it. Base qualities are not provided; no much larger clone lies one nucleotide away.

Library generation was performed with the immunoSEQ multiplex PCR assay. TCRdb stores this immuneACCESS table with in-frame sequences only. Part of the clones is absent; in the studies checked, under half of the shortfall reflects unresolved V genes, and no reason is known for the rest. For this sample there are 70,000 to 80,000 clones; more than 90% appear just once. The ten most abundant clones make up 3.5% to 4.5% of the sample. The sample consisted of peripheral blood, taken after pregnancy. The sequence was obtained from a female donor in good health, enrolled as a control in a pregnancy study. This receptor chain uses TRBV7-6 and TRBJ1-1, with the D gene call left open. The CDR3 in this case is CASSQSRNTEAFF. The DNA sequence is given as TGTGCCAGCAGCCAATCTAGGAACACTGAAGCTTTCTTT.